This TCR beta chain was sequenced for a study of T cell repertoires in aging, cancer and after chemotherapy. Turning to the study itself: Roughly 10 million TCR reads made up the full dataset.

Study-level points and caveats: Compared with age-matched healthy donors, untreated hematological or solid cancer patients showed higher blood TCR clonality. Across the chemotherapy interval, each cancer cohort showed higher median generation probability, suggesting thymic rebound. Healthy donors lost TCR diversity with age mainly through richness, cancer patients through richness and evenness.

Rearranged V-D-J TRB sequences were amplified with a mixed TRB-A/B primer pool. MiXCR, run by TCRdb on the multiplex PCR reads, gives a single entry per CDR3 protein. Of about 1,700 distinct CDR3 sequences in the sample, under 50% were seen once. This clonotype is judged hyperexpanded. Antigen specificity is unknown. TCR beta rearrangements were amplified from peripheral blood genomic DNA. There are 15 residues in the CDR3. Germline values: CDR1 MNHEY, CDR2 SVGAGI. V lost 2 bases to trimming and J lost 4 bases, with 13 bases between them. J is TRBJ2-3 and V is TRBV6-5; perhaps TRBD1 as D (5 bases). The TCR sequence derives from a human donor with a solid tumor. The sample comprised blood. In DNA, the CDR3 is TGTGCCAGCAGTTACAAGGGGTTTGGTCCAGATACGCAGTATTTT. It codes for CASSYKGFGPDTQYF.